This T cell receptor beta chain stems from a study of early T cells in non-severe SARS-CoV-2 infection. With 1 base removed from V and 0 bases from J, the gap between germline ends came to 8 bases. The germline V gene encodes CDR1 SQVTM and CDR2 ANQGSEA. This CDR3 spans 14 amino acids. This clonotype was detected ten times or more. MiXCR was run by TCRdb on the 5' RACE reads, yielding one entry per CDR3 protein. The sample carries tens of thousands of distinct CDR3 sequences, roughly 6.1% recorded once. This chain links TRBV29-1 with TRBJ2-3; D uncertain. Material: whole blood, obtained at baseline. The TCR comes from an adult who was a healthcare worker with PCR-confirmed SARS-CoV-2 infection or an uninfected control (not recorded which). Here the CDR3 reads CSVEGSSSTDTQYF. Here the CDR3 DNA reads TGCAGCGTTGAAGGCAGCTCTAGCACAGATACGCAGTATTTT.